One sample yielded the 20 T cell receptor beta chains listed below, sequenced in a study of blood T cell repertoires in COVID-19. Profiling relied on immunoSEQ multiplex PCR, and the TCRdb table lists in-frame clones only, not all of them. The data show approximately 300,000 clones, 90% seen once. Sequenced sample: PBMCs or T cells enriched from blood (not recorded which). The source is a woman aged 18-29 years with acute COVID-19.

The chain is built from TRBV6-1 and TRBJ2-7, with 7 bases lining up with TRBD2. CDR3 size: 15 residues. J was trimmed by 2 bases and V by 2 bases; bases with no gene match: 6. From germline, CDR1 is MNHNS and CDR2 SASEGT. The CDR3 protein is CASSERWTRAYEQYF. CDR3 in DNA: TGTGCCAGCAGTGAACGGTGGACTAGAGCCTACGAGCAGTACTTC.

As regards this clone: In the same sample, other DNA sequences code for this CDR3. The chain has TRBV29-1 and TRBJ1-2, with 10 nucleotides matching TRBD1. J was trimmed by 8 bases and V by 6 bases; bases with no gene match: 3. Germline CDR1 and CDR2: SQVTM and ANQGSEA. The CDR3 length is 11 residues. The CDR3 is CSVPDRGGYTF. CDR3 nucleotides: TGCAGCGTCCCGGACAGGGGGGGCTACACCTTC.

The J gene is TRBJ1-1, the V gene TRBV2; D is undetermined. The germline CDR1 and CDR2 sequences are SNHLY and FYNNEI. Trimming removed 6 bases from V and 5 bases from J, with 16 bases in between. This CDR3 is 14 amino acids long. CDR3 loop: CASSPTGVGTEAFF. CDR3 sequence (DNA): TGTGCCAGCAGCCCGACCGGGGTCGGGACTGAAGCTTTCTTT.

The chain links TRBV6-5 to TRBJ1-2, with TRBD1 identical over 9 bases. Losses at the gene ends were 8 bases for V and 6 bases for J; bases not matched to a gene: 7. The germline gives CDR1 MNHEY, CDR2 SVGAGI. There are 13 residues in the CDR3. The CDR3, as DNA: TGTGCCAGCGGACAGGGGACCAATGATGGCTACACCTTC. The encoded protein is CASGQGTNDGYTF.

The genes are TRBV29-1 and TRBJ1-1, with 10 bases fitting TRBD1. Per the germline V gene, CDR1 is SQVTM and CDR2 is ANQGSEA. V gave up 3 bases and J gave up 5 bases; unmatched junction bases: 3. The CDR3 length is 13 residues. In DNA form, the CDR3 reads TGCAGCGTTGATCGACAGGGGGCAACTGAAGCTTTCTTT. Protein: CSVDRQGATEAFF.

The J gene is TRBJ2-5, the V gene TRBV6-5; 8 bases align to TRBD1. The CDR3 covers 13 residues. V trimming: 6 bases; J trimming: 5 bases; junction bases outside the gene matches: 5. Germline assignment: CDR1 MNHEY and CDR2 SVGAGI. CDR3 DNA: TGTGCCAGCAGGGACAGGGTTGGCGAGACCCAGTACTTC. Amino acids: CASRDRVGETQYF.

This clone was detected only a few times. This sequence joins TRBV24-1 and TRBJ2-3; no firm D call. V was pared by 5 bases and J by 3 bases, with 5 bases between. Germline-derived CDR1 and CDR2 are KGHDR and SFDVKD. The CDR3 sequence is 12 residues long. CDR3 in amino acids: CATSGQTDTQYF. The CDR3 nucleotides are TGTGCCACCAGTGGTCAGACAGATACGCAGTATTTT.

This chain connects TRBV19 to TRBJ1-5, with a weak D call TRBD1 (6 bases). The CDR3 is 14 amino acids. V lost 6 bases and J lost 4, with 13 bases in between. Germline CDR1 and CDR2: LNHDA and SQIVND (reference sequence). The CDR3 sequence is CASRVTGINQPQHF. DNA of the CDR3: TGTGCCAGTAGGGTAACAGGGATTAATCAGCCCCAGCATTTT.

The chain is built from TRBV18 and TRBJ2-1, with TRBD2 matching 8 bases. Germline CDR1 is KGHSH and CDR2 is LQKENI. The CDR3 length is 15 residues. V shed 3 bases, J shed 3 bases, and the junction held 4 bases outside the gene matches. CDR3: CASSPPGLDYNEQFF. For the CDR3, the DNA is TGTGCCAGCTCACCCCCGGGACTAGACTACAATGAGCAGTTCTTC.

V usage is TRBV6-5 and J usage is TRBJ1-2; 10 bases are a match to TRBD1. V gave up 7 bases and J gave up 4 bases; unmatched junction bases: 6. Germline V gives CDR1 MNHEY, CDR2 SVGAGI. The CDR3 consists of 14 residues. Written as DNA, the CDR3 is TGTGCCAGCACCGGACAGGGGGTAGGCTATGGCTACACCTTC. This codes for CASTGQGVGYGYTF.

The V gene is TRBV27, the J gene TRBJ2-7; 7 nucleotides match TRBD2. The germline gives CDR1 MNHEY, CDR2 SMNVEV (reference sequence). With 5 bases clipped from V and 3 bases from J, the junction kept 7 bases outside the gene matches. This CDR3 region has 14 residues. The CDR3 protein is CASSPLRDYYEQYF. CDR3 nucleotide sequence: TGTGCCAGCAGTCCGCTTAGGGACTACTACGAGCAGTACTTC.

In DNA form, the CDR3 reads TGTGCCAGCAGTTCGGGTCACCCTAATCAGCCCCAGCATTTT. Amino acid sequence: CASSSGHPNQPQHF. The rearrangement joins TRBV28 to TRBJ1-5; D is unclear. The germline CDR1 and CDR2 sequences are MDHEN and SYDVKM. Trimming took 4 bases from V and 4 from J, leaving 11 bases between them. This CDR3 is 14 amino acids long.

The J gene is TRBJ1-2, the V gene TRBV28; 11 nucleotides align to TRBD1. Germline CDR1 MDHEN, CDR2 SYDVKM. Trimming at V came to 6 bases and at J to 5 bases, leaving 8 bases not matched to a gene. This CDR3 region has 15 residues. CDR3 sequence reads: CASSLPGQGEYGYTF. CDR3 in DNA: TGTGCCAGCAGCCTACCGGGACAGGGGGAATATGGCTACACCTTC.

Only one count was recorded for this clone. CDR3 in amino acids: CASSQGTGRLVLGYTF. CDR3 nucleotide sequence: TGTGCCAGCAGCCAAGGGACAGGGAGATTAGTGTTGGGCTACACCTTC. The chain employs TRBV14 and TRBJ1-2, with 8 positions matching TRBD1. The germline V gene encodes CDR1 SGHDN and CDR2 FVKESK. With 1 base clipped from V and 8 bases from J, the junction kept 12 bases outside the gene matches. CDR3 length: 16 amino acids.

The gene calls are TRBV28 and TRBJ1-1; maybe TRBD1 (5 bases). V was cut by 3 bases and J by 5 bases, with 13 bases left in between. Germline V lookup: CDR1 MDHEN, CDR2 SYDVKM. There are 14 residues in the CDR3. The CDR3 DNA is TGTGCCAGCAGTTTGGGGGGTCTGAGGACTGAAGCTTTCTTT. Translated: CASSLGGLRTEAFF.

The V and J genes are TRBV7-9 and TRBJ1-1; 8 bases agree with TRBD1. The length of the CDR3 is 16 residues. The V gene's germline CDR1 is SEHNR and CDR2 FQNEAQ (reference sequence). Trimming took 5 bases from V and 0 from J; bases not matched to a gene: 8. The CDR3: CASSPRTGHLNTEAFF. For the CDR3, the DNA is TGTGCCAGCAGCCCGCGGACAGGGCACCTGAACACTGAAGCTTTCTTT.

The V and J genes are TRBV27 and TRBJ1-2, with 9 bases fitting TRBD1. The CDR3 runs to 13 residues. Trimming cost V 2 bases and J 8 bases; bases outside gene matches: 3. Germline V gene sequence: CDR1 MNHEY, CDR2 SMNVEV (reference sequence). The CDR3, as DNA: TGTGCCAGCAGTTTAGGGGACAGGGTAGGCTACACCTTC. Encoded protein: CASSLGDRVGYTF.

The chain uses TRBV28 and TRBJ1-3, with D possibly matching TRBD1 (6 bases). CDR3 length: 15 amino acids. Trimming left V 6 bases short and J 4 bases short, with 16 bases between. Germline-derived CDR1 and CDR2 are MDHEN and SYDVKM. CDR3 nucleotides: TGTGCCAGCAGCCTTACGGGGGGGCCAGGAAACACCATATATTTT. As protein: CASSLTGGPGNTIYF.

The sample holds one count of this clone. As DNA, the CDR3 is TGTGCCAGCAACGACAGGGGGACTTGGGAGACCCAGTACTTC. Translating it yields CASNDRGTWETQYF. The chain uses TRBV6-6 and TRBJ2-5; 9 bases fit TRBD1. The V and J ends lost 7 bases and 5 bases, in that order; junction bases with no gene match: 8. Germline CDR1 MNHNY, CDR2 SVGAGI (reference sequence). The CDR3 has 14 amino acids.

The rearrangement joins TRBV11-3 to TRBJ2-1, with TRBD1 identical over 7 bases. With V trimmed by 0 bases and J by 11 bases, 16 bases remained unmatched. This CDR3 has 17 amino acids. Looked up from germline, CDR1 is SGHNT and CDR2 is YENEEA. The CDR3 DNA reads TGTGCCAGCAGCTTAGAGCCGACAGGGTGGAGGATGGAAAAGCAGTTCTTC. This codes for CASSLEPTGWRMEKQFF.